The clone carrying this T cell receptor (beta chain) was detected many times. The data belong to a study of molecular identifiers for immune sequencing clone quantification. Study-level information: With replicates, the RNA of approximately 22,000 or 94,000 naive CD8 cells was split five ways and four were sequenced.

Germline V gene lookup returns CDR1 MDHEN and CDR2 SYDVKM. This CDR3 spans 13 amino acids. The V and J ends lost 5 bases and 2 bases respectively, with 10 bases between them. From the PCR reads, TCRdb called clonotypes with MiXCR, one entry per CDR3 protein. Among 90,000 or so distinct CDR3 sequences listed, around a quarter were seen once. Sorted naive CD8 T cells were those defined as CD8+CD4-CCR7+CD45RA+. This sequence originates from a human donor in good health. Some libraries in this study had Jurkat cell RNA spiked in. Sequencing used naive CD8+ T cells from blood, with Jurkat cell RNA spiked in. Subset denoted: FACS-sorted CD8+CD4-CCR7+CD45RA+ naive T cells. The genes are TRBV28 and TRBJ2-7, with D hard to call. CDR3 residues: CASSNGLPYEQYF. The CDR3 DNA reads TGTGCCAGCAGTAATGGGTTACCCTACGAGCAGTACTTC.